This TCR beta chain is from a study of cytomegalovirus exposure and HLA in healthy donors. Study-level findings and limits: Overall, about 160 TCR beta chains were annotated as cytomegalovirus-associated.

This CDR3 region has 13 residues. Trimming removed 1 base at V and 7 bases at J, with 11 bases between. Germline V gives CDR1 SGHRS, CDR2 YFSETQ. This clone was seen only once. Its specificity is unknown. PCR used 60 Vbeta primers and 13 Jbeta primers. Repertoires were generated with immunoSEQ multiplex PCR, while TCRdb's copy carries only in-frame clones and drops some. Here the sample spans about 130,000 clones, roughly 88% being singletons. The TCR comes from a woman in her late teens or twenties in good health and CMV-seropositive. The gene calls are TRBV5-1 and TRBJ1-2; TRBD1 is a possible D gene (6 bases). The sequenced material came from PBMCs. The CDR3 DNA reads TGCGCCAGCAGCTTGAGACAGGACTCTGGCTACACCTTC. It translates to CASSLRQDSGYTF.